Shown below are 20 T cell receptor beta chains from a single sample sequenced in a study of CD8 T cells in Susac syndrome. The authors reverse transcribed about 0.5 to 1 ug RNA with random hexamers. TCRdb re-called the immunoSEQ multiplex PCR reads through MiXCR, storing one row per CDR3 protein. Here the sample spans about 180,000 distinct CDR3 sequences, approximately 94% being singletons. Material for sequencing was CD4+ T cells from PBMCs. All receptors derive from a human donor with Susac syndrome.

This chain links TRBV3-1 with TRBJ2-3; no firm D call. V was shortened by 6 bases and J by 2 bases, with 6 bases between the two germline ends. CDR3 length: 12 amino acids. Germline CDR1 is LGHDT and CDR2 is YNNKEL (reference sequence). In nucleotides, the CDR3 is TGTGCCAGCAGAGGGCCCACAGATACGCAGTATTTT. As protein: CASRGPTDTQYF.

The chain has TRBV25-1 and TRBJ1-1; 8 nucleotides align to TRBD1. V shed 6 bases, J shed 1 base, and the junction held 1 base outside the gene matches. The CDR3 extends over 13 amino acids. Germline CDR1 MGHDK, CDR2 SYGVNS. The CDR3 protein is CASRDRENTEAFF. The CDR3 DNA reads TGTGCCAGCAGGGACAGGGAGAACACTGAAGCTTTCTTT.

This chain connects TRBV4-1 to TRBJ2-5; 9 nucleotides align to TRBD2. V trimming: 1 base; J trimming: 5 bases; junction bases outside the gene matches: 8. This CDR3 contains 16 residues. Germline V lookup: CDR1 MGHRA, CDR2 YSYEKL. CDR3 bases: TGCGCCAGCAGCCAAGGGGACCTAGCGGGGCAGGAGACCCAGTACTTC. It encodes CASSQGDLAGQETQYF.

This clonotype occurred once. This chain uses TRBV20-1 with TRBJ2-1; perhaps TRBD2 as D (6 bases). The CDR3 contains 14 residues. V shed 4 bases and J shed 5 bases, with 15 bases lying between them. In germline, CDR1 is DFQATT, CDR2 SNEGSKA (reference sequence). The CDR3 DNA is TGCAGTGCTACTACTAGCCTCCCCAACAATGAGCAGTTCTTC. It yields the protein CSATTSLPNNEQFF.

CDR3 nucleotides: TGCAGCGTTGAACCCCACGTCCTTTATGGCTACACCTTC. Its protein product is CSVEPHVLYGYTF. The genes are TRBV29-1 and TRBJ1-2; no reliable D call. Trimming took off 2 bases at V and 5 bases at J, with 12 bases between the two ends. The CDR3 has 13 residues. The germline CDR1 and CDR2 sequences are SQVTM and ANQGSEA. The full variable domain, rest sourced from reference TRBV29-1 and TRBJ1-2, is SAVISQKPSRDICQRGTSLTIQCQVDSQVTMMFWYRQQPGQSLTLIATANQGSEATYESGFVIDKFPISRPNLTFSTLTVSNMSPEDSSIYLCSVEPHVLYGYTFGSGTRLTVV.

This clonotype has just a few counts. The chain joins TRBV12-3 or TRBV12-4 to TRBJ1-6; 10 positions agree with TRBD1. Germline trimming cut 6 bases from V and 10 bases from J; bases unmatched to any gene: 6. This CDR3 has 14 amino acids. The CDR3 sequence is CASSPGQGESPLHF. Here the CDR3 DNA reads TGTGCCAGCAGCCCTGGACAGGGGGAATCACCCCTCCACTTT.

V is TRBV2 and J is TRBJ2-3, with D possibly TRBD1 on 6 matching bases. Trimming removed 7 bases from V and 2 bases from J, with 16 bases in between. Germline assignment: CDR1 SNHLY and CDR2 FYNNEI. This CDR3 contains 15 residues. CDR3 residues: CASKGVGDPTDTQYF. The DNA of the CDR3 is TGTGCCAGCAAGGGGGTCGGGGACCCCACAGATACGCAGTATTTT.

The V and J genes are TRBV7-9 and TRBJ1-1; maybe TRBD1 (5 bases). This CDR3 contains 18 residues. Deletions cut 4 bases from V and 4 bases from J, with 25 bases between. Germline V gene lookup returns CDR1 SEHNR and CDR2 FQNEAQ (reference sequence). The DNA for the CDR3 is TGTGCCAGCAGCTCACGGGAGGCAACACGGGACGCGGGCACTGAAGCTTTCTTT. Protein: CASSSREATRDAGTEAFF.

This clonotype was found once. This rearrangement joins TRBV20-1 to TRBJ1-1; TRBD1 matches at 8 bases. Trimming took 3 bases from V and 1 from J; bases not matched to a gene: 7. Germline CDR1 and CDR2: DFQATT and SNEGSKA (reference sequence). CDR3 length: 15 residues. The DNA for the CDR3 is TGCAGTGCTAGGGGGACAGGACGGGGGAACACTGAAGCTTTCTTT. Translated: CSARGTGRGNTEAFF.

As for this clonotype: A read error may account for a junction end that differs from germline. The chain recombines TRBV12-5 with TRBJ2-5, with 7 bases matching TRBD1. CDR1 is LGHNT and CDR2 is FRNRAP in the germline V gene. The CDR3 has 12 residues. CDR3 nucleotide sequence: TGTGCTAGTGGGAGGGGGCAAGGGACCCAGTACTTC. Amino acid sequence: CASGRGQGTQYF.

This clonotype came up once. V is TRBV14 and J is TRBJ1-1; D is unclear. Deletions cut 4 bases from V and 4 bases from J, with 13 bases between. CDR1 and CDR2 (germline): SGHDN, FVKESK. The CDR3 is 14 amino acids. The CDR3: CASSPRLRPTEAFF. CDR3 nucleotide sequence: TGTGCCAGCAGCCCTCGACTGAGGCCCACTGAAGCTTTCTTT.

This clonotype was picked up one time. The CDR3 here is CASSLVGQLQETQYF. CDR3 nucleotide sequence: TGTGCCAGCAGCTTAGTGGGTCAGCTACAAGAGACCCAGTACTTC. V gene TRBV7-8 combines with J gene TRBJ2-5; the D is unclear. Trimming cost V 1 base and J 2 bases, with 11 bases left between them. The germline V gene has CDR1 SGHVS and CDR2 FQNEAQ. The CDR3 runs to 15 residues. The full variable domain, its missing parts supplied by reference TRBV7-8 and TRBJ2-5, is GAGVSQSPRYKVAKRGQDVALRCDPISGHVSLFWYQQALGQGPEFLTYFQNEAQLDKSGLPSDRFFAERPEGSVSTLKIQRTQQEDSAVYLCASSLVGQLQETQYFGPGTRLLVL.

The V call is TRBV6-2 or TRBV6-3, the J call TRBJ2-3; 12 nucleotides match TRBD2. The CDR3 is made up of 17 amino acids. Trimming took 2 bases from V and 1 from J; bases not matched to a gene: 4. Looked up from germline, CDR1 is MNHEY and CDR2 is SVGEGT. CDR3 sequence reads: CASSYPSGGARTDTQYF. As DNA, the CDR3 is TGTGCCAGCAGTTACCCTAGCGGGGGGGCTCGCACAGATACGCAGTATTTT.

The J gene is TRBJ2-5, the V gene TRBV9, with 16 bases aligning to TRBD2. J was trimmed by 4 bases and V by 2 bases; bases with no gene match: 2. The germline CDR1 and CDR2 sequences are SGDLS and YYNGEE. CDR3 length: 16 amino acids. The CDR3 bases are TGTGCCAGCAGCGTGGGGACTAGCGGGGGGGCAGAGACCCAGTACTTC. It encodes CASSVGTSGGAETQYF.

The chain is built from TRBV2 and TRBJ2-1, with D perhaps TRBD2 (6 bases). This CDR3 comprises 11 residues. The V gene's germline CDR1 is SNHLY and CDR2 FYNNEI. V was cut by 6 bases and J by 6 bases, with 6 bases left in between. As DNA, the CDR3 is TGTGCCAGCAGGACTAGCAATGAGCAGTTCTTC. Residues: CASRTSNEQFF.

The rearrangement uses TRBV6-1 and TRBJ1-5, with 7 bases that match TRBD1. Germline V lookup: CDR1 MNHNS, CDR2 SASEGT. This CDR3 spans 13 amino acids. The V segment lost 5 bases and the J segment 7 bases; nucleotides outside the gene matches: 5. In DNA, the CDR3 is TGTGCCAGCAGTCCGGACAGGCAGCAGCCCCAGCATTTT. It encodes CASSPDRQQPQHF.

The CDR3 loop reads CATRGWVNEQFF. Here the CDR3 DNA reads TGTGCCACCAGGGGATGGGTGAATGAGCAGTTCTTC. The J gene is TRBJ2-1, the V gene TRBV15; D is uncertain. The V end was cut by 6 bases, the J end by 7 bases, with 10 bases between. This CDR3 contains 12 residues. In germline, CDR1 is LNHNV, CDR2 YYDKDF (reference sequence).

This chain links TRBV12-3 or TRBV12-4 with TRBJ1-5, with D perhaps matching TRBD1 (6 bases). The CDR3 has 13 residues. V shed 1 base and J shed 6 bases, with 7 bases lying between them. This CDR3 is CASSLEGGQPQHF. The CDR3 DNA follows: TGTGCCAGCAGTTTAGAGGGGGGTCAGCCCCAGCATTTT.

The chain joins TRBV12-3 or TRBV12-4 to TRBJ2-7, with D perhaps TRBD1 (6 bases). The V gene lost 3 bases and the J gene lost 5 bases, with 14 bases spanning the gap. CDR3 length: 14 residues. DNA of the CDR3: TGTGCCAGCAGTTTCCTCAGGGGCGTCCACGAGCAGTACTTC. Protein product: CASSFLRGVHEQYF.

The rearrangement uses TRBV20-1 and TRBJ1-1; D is unclear. This CDR3 has 16 residues. CDR1 is DFQATT, CDR2 SNEGSKA, per germline (reference sequence). V dropped 6 bases and J dropped 0 bases, with 20 bases sitting between them. In DNA, the CDR3 is TGCAGTGCCCCGAGGATGGACGGCCACCTGAACACTGAAGCTTTCTTT. This translates into CSAPRMDGHLNTEAFF.